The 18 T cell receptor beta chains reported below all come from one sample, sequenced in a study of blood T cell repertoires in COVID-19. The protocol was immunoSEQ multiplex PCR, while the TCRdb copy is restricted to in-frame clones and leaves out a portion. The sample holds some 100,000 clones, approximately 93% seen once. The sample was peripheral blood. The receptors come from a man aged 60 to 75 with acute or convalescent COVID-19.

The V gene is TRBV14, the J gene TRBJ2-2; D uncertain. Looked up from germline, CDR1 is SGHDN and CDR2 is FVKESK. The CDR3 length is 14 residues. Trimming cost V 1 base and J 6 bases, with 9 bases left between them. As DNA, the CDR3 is TGTGCCAGCAGCCAAGCCCGCGGCGCCGGGGAGCTGTTTTTT. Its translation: CASSQARGAGELFF.

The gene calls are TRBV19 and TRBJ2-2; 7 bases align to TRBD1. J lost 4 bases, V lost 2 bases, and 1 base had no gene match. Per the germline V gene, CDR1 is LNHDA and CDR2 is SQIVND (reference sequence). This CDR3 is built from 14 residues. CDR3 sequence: CASSITGATGELFF. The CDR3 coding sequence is TGTGCCAGTAGTATAACAGGGGCCACCGGGGAGCTGTTTTTT.

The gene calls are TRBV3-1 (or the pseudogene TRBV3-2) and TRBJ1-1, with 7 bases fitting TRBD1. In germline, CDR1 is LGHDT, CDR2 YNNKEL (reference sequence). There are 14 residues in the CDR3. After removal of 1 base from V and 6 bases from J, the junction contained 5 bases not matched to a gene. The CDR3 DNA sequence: TGTGCCAGCAGCCAAGGACAGGGACACGCTGAAGCTTTCTTT. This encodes CASSQGQGHAEAFF.

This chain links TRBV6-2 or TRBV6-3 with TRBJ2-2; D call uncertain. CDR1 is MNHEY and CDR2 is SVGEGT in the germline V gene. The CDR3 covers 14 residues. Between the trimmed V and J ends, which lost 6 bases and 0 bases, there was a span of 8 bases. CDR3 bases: TGTGCCAGCAGCTTATCCCCGAACACCGGGGAGCTGTTTTTT. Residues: CASSLSPNTGELFF.

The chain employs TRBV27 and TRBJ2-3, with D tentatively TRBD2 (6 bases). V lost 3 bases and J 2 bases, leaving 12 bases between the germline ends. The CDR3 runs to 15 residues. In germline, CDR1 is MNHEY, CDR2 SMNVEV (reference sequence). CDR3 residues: CASSFGGGFTDTQYF. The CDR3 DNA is TGTGCCAGCAGTTTCGGGGGAGGATTCACAGATACGCAGTATTTT.

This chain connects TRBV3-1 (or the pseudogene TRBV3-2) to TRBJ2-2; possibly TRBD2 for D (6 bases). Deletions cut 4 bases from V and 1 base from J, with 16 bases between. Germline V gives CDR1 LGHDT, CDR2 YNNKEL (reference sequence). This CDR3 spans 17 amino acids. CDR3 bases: TGTGCCAGCAGCCCCCCCTCGGGACTCAAGAACACCGGGGAGCTGTTTTTT. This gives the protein CASSPPSGLKNTGELFF.

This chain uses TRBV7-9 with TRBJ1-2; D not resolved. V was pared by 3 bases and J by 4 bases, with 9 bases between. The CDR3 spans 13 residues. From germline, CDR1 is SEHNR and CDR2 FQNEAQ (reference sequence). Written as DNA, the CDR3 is TGTGCCAGCAGCTTGGGAGCTCCCTATGGCTACACCTTC. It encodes CASSLGAPYGYTF.

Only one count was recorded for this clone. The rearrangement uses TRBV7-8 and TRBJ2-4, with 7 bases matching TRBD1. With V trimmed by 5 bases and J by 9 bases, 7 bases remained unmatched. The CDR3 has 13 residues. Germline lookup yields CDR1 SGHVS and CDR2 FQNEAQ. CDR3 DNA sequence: TGTGCCAGCAGCCTCAGACAGGGAACCATTCAGTACTTC. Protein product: CASSLRQGTIQYF. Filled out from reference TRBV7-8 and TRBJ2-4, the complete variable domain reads GAGVSQSPRYKVAKRGQDVALRCDPISGHVSLFWYQQALGQGPEFLTYFQNEAQLDKSGLPSDRFFAERPEGSVSTLKIQRTQQEDSAVYLCASSLRQGTIQYFGAGTRLSVL.

This CDR3 reads CASSLEQGAKYGYTF. DNA for the CDR3: TGCGCCAGCAGCTTGGAGCAGGGGGCAAAATATGGCTACACCTTC. The V and J genes are TRBV5-1 and TRBJ1-2; 8 bases are shared with TRBD1. Per the germline V gene, CDR1 is SGHRS and CDR2 is YFSETQ. CDR3 size: 15 residues. V lost 0 bases and J lost 5; bases outside the gene matches: 6.

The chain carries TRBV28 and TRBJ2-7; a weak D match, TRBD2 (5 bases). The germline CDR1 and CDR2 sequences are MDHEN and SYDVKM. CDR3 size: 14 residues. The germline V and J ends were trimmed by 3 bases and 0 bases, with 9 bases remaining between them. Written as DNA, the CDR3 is TGTGCCAGCAGTTTGGAGGTTTACTCCTACGAGCAGTACTTC. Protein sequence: CASSLEVYSYEQYF.

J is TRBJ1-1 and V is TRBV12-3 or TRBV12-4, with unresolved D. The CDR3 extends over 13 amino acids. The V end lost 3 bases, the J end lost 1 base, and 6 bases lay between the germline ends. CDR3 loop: CASSFNRNTEAFF. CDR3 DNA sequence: TGTGCCAGCAGTTTTAACAGGAACACTGAAGCTTTCTTT.

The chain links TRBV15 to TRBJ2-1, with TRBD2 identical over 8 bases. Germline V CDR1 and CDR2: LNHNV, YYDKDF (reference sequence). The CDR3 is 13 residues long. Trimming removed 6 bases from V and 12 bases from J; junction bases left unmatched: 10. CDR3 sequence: CATSEAGELGQFF. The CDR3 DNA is TGTGCCACCAGTGAAGCGGGAGAATTGGGGCAGTTCTTC.

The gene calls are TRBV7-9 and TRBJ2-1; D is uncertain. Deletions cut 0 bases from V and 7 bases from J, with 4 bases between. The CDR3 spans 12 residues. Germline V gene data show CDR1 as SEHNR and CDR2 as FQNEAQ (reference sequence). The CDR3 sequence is CASSLARNEQFF. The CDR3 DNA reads TGTGCCAGCAGCTTAGCGAGGAATGAGCAGTTCTTC.

The CDR3 protein is CASRSTGVDTQYF. CDR3 bases: TGTGCCAGCAGATCCACAGGGGTAGATACGCAGTATTTT. This rearrangement joins TRBV12-3 or TRBV12-4 to TRBJ2-3; 7 nucleotides line up with TRBD1. Trimming removed 6 bases from V and 5 bases from J; junction bases left unmatched: 5. CDR3 length: 13 amino acids.

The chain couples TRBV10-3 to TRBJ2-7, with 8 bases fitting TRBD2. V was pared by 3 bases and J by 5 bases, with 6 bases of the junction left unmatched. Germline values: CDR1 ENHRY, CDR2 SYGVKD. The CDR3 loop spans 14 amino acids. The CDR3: CAISDGTRSHEQYF. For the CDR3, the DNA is TGTGCCATCAGTGATGGGACTAGGTCCCACGAGCAGTACTTC.

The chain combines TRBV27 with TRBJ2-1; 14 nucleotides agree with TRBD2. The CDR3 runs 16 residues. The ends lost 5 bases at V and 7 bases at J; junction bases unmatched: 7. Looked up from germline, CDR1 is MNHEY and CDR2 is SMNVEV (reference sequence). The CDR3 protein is CASSRGLAGEMNEQFF. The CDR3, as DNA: TGTGCCAGCAGTCGGGGACTAGCGGGAGAAATGAATGAGCAGTTCTTC.

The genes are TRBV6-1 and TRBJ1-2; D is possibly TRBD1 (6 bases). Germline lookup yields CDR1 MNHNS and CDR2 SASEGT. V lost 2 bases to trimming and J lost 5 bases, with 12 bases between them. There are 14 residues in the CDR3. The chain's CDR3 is CASSETGWSYGYTF. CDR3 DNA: TGTGCCAGCAGTGAAACAGGGTGGTCGTATGGCTACACCTTC.

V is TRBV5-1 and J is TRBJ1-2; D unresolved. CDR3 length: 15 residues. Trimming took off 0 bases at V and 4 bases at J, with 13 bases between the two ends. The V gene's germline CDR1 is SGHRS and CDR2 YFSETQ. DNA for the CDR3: TGCGCCAGCAGCTTGGCATCCACGAGGGCCTATGGCTACACCTTC. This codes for CASSLASTRAYGYTF. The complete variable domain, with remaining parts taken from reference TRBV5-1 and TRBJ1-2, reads KAGVTQTPRYLIKTRGQQVTLSCSPISGHRSVSWYQQTPGQGLQFLFEYFSETQRNKGNFPGRFSGRQFSNSRSEMNVSTLELGDSALYLCASSLASTRAYGYTFGSGTRLTVV.